There are a few counts of the clone carrying this T cell receptor beta chain. The CDR3 consists of 13 residues. V lost 3 bases and J 5 bases, leaving 8 bases between the germline ends. Germline V gene lookup returns CDR1 MNHEY and CDR2 SVGAGI. TCR cDNA, made by 5'RACE template switching, carried an added universal primer site and UMIs. TCRdb re-analysed the 5' RACE reads in MiXCR, keeping a single row per CDR3 protein. The sample records about 630,000 distinct CDR3 sequences, 9% to 15% being singletons. The data derive from a study of T cells after yellow fever vaccination. Source: PBMCs, taken on the day of the yellow fever booster vaccination. This chain joins TRBV6-5 and TRBJ2-1; D call uncertain. The origin of this receptor is a man aged 25-40 years who received the YFV17D yellow fever vaccine. Here the CDR3 reads CASSYGRNNEQFF. The CDR3 nucleotides read TGTGCCAGCAGTTATGGCAGGAACAATGAGCAGTTCTTC.